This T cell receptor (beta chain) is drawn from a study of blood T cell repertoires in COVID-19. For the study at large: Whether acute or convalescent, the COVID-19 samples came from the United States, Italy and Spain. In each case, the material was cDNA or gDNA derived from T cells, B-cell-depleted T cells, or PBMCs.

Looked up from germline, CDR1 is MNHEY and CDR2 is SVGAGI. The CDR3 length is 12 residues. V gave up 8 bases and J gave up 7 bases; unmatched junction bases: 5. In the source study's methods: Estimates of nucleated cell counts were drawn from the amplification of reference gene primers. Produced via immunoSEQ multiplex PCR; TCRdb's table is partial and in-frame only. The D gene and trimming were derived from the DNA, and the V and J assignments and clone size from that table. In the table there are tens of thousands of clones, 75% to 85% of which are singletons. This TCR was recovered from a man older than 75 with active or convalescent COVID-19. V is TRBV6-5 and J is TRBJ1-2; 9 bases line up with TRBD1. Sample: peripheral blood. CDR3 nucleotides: TGTGCCAGCCAGAACAGGGGGCTTGGCTACACCTTC. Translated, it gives CASQNRGLGYTF.